The source of this T cell receptor beta chain is a study of shared T cell receptors in the human thymus. TCRdb keeps only in-frame clones here, not all; method: immunoSEQ multiplex PCR. The sample has hundreds of thousands of clones, about 89% seen once. This clone was recorded only once. The CDR3 runs to 14 residues. Trimming took 0 bases from V and 7 from J, leaving 10 bases between them. Per the germline V gene, CDR1 is LGHNA and CDR2 is YSLEER. These data were likewise used in another study, on human thymus T cells. That study reports: Resections removed during corrective heart surgery provided the thymus tissue used.

The V and J genes are TRBV4-3 and TRBJ2-1; D gene unclear. This receptor was taken from a boy less than two years old with a congenital heart defect. Input material: thymocytes. Here the CDR3 DNA reads TGCGCCAGCAGCCAAGATAGCCTCTTGAATGAGCAGTTCTTC. Translation: CASSQDSLLNEQFF.